This T cell receptor (beta chain) was documented in a study of T cell responses to AZD1222 COVID-19 vaccine. The assay was immunoSEQ multiplex PCR, and TCRdb's table has in-frame clones only and misses some. The table lists roughly 200,000 clones, just over 90% of them singletons, with less than 4.5% in the top ten. The germline V and J ends were trimmed by 0 bases and 2 bases, with 10 bases remaining between them. This CDR3 has 16 amino acids. Germline CDR1 SGHAT, CDR2 FQNNGV. The sequence derives from an adult who received the MenACWY meningococcal vaccine as a control. V gene TRBV11-2 combines with J gene TRBJ2-2; a possible D gene is TRBD1 (5 bases). The specimen comprised peripheral blood, sampled 28 days after the second dose of the MenACWY control vaccine. The CDR3, as DNA: TGTGCCAGCAGCTTAGAGTCACAGGACAACACCGGGGAGCTGTTTTTT. This codes for CASSLESQDNTGELFF.